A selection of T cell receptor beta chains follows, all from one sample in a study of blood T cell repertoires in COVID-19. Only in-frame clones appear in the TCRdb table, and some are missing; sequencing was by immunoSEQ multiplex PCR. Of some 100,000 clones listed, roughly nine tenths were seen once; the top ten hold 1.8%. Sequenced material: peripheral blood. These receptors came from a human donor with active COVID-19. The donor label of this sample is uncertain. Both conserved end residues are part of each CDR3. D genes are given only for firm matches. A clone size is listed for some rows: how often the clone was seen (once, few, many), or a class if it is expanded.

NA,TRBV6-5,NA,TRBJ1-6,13,CASSNGGYSPLHF,TGTGCCAGCAGCAACGGGGGTTATTCACCCCTCCACTTT
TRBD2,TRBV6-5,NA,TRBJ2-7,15,CASSGTSGGPYEQYF,TGTGCCAGCAGCGGGACTAGCGGGGGGCCCTACGAGCAGTACTTC
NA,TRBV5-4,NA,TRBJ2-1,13,CASRAGTSSEQFF,TGTGCCAGCAGGGCCGGGACTTCTTCAGAGCAGTTCTTC
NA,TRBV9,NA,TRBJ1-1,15,CASSVAQMMNTEAFF,TGTGCCAGCAGCGTCGCACAGATGATGAACACTGAAGCTTTCTTT
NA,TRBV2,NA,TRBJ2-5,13,CASSFGLKETQYF,TGTGCCAGCAGTTTCGGACTAAAAGAGACCCAGTACTTC
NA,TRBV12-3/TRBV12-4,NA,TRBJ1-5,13,CASSSYSNQPQHF,TGTGCCAGCAGTTCCTATAGCAATCAGCCCCAGCATTTT
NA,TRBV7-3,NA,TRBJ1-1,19,CASSALPGAGRVSPTEAFF,TGTGCCAGCAGCGCCCTCCCCGGGGCGGGACGCGTATCCCCCACTGAAGCTTTCTTT
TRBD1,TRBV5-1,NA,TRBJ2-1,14,CASSLGQGDDEQFF,TGCGCCAGCAGCTTGGGACAGGGGGACGATGAGCAGTTCTTC
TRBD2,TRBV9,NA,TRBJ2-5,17,CASSPLLSGGAGETQYF,TGTGCCAGCAGCCCCTTACTCAGCGGGGGGGCAGGGGAGACCCAGTACTTC
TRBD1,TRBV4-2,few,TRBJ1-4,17,CASSQKGRTGVFERLFF,TGTGCCAGCAGCCAAAAAGGCAGGACAGGGGTCTTCGAAAGACTGTTTTTT
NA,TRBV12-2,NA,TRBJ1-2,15,CASRFQDRRAYGYTF,TGTGCAAGTCGCTTCCAGGACAGGAGGGCCTATGGCTACACCTTC
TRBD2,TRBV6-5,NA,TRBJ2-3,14,CATRSGVPQSTQYF,TGTGCCACCAGAAGCGGGGTCCCCCAATCAACGCAGTATTTT
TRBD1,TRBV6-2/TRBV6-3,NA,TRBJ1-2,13,CASSSDRGYGYTF,TGTGCCAGCAGTTCTGACAGGGGTTATGGCTACACCTTC
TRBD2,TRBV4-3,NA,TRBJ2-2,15,CASSWGLENTGELFF,TGCGCCAGCAGCTGGGGACTAGAGAACACCGGGGAGCTGTTTTTT
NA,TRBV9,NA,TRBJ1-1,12,CASRGAGPEAFF,TGTGCCAGCAGGGGGGCTGGCCCTGAAGCTTTCTTT
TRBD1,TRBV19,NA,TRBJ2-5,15,CASSKPGQGQETQYF,TGTGCCAGTAGTAAACCAGGACAGGGACAAGAGACCCAGTACTTC
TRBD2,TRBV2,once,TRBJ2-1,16,CASSPSGGLPVNEQFF,TGTGCCAGCAGTCCTAGCGGGGGGCTCCCGGTCAATGAGCAGTTCTTC
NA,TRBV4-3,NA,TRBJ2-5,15,CASSQTTRVQETQYF,TGCGCCAGCAGCCAAACTACTAGGGTACAAGAGACCCAGTACTTC
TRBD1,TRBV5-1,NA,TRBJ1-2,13,CASSLDRDYGYTF,TGCGCCAGCAGCCTAGACAGGGACTATGGCTACACCTTC
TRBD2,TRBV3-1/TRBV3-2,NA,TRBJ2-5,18,CASSQYRTSGGPTETQYF,TGTGCCAGCAGCCAATATCGGACTAGCGGGGGGCCGACGGAGACCCAGTACTTC
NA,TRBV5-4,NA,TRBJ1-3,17,CASSPKTFDSSGNTIYF,TGTGCCAGCAGCCCTAAGACTTTCGACTCCTCTGGAAACACCATATATTTT
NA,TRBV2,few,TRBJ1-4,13,CASLQGTNEKLFF,TGTGCCAGCCTCCAGGGGACTAATGAAAAACTGTTTTTT
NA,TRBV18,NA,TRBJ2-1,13,CASSELRGVEQFF,TGTGCCAGCTCCGAACTTCGGGGTGTTGAGCAGTTCTTC
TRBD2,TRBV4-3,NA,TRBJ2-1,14,CASSQGTGGNEQFF,TGCGCCAGCAGCCAAGGGACGGGGGGGAATGAGCAGTTCTTC
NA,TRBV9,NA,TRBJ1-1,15,CASTAGGRPNTEAFF,TGTGCCAGCACCGCTGGGGGCAGACCGAACACTGAAGCTTTCTTT
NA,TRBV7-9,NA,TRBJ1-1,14,CASSALGGTTEAFF,TGTGCCAGCAGCGCCTTAGGAGGGACCACTGAAGCTTTCTTT
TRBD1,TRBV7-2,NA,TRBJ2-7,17,CASSFHSQGQGAFEQYF,TGTGCCAGCAGCTTCCACAGCCAGGGACAGGGGGCTTTCGAGCAGTACTTC
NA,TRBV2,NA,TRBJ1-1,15,CASSEGGAGNTEAFF,TGTGCCAGCAGTGAAGGCGGGGCTGGGAACACTGAAGCTTTCTTT
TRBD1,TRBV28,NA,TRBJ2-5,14,CASSRDSIQETQYF,TGTGCCAGCAGTAGGGACAGCATTCAAGAGACCCAGTACTTC
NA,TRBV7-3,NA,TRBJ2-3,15,CASSLGRGSTDTQYF,TGTGCCAGCAGCTTGGGGCGGGGAAGCACAGATACGCAGTATTTT
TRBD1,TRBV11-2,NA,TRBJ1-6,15,CASSPDRGYNSPLHF,TGTGCCAGCAGCCCCGACAGGGGATATAATTCACCCCTCCACTTT
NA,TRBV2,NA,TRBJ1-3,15,CASSEEKGFGNTIYF,TGTGCCAGCAGTGAAGAAAAGGGGTTTGGAAACACCATATATTTT
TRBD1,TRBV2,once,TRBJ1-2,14,CASSATGGTYGYTF,TGTGCCAGCAGTGCTACAGGGGGTACCTATGGCTACACCTTC
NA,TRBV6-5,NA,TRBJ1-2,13,CASRVDGNYGYTF,TGTGCCAGCAGAGTCGACGGGAACTATGGCTACACCTTC
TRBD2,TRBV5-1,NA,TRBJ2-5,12,CASGLAGQTQYF,TGCGCCAGCGGACTAGCGGGGCAGACCCAGTACTTC
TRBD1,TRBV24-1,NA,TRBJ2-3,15,CATSPPGGGWDTQYF,TGTGCCACCAGTCCCCCAGGGGGCGGCTGGGATACGCAGTATTTT
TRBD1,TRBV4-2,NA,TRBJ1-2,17,CASSPPDGRGLSYGYTF,TGTGCCAGCAGCCCGCCCGACGGCAGGGGGCTATCCTATGGCTACACCTTC
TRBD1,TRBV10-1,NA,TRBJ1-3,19,CANSFPGTGGFGSGNTIYF,TGCGCCAACTCATTTCCCGGGACAGGGGGCTTCGGCTCTGGAAACACCATATATTTT
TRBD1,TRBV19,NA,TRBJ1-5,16,CASTRDSYTRNQPQHF,TGTGCCAGTACCAGGGACAGTTACACTAGAAATCAGCCCCAGCATTTT
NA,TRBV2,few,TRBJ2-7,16,CASTPRRTGSTYEQYF,TGTGCCAGCACTCCCCGGAGAACGGGATCGACCTACGAGCAGTACTTC
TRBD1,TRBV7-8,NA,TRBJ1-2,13,CASSHRTGVGYTF,TGTGCCAGCAGCCATAGGACAGGGGTTGGCTACACCTTC
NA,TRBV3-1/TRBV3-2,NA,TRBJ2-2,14,CASSQATDTGELFF,TGTGCCAGCAGCCAAGCGACAGACACCGGGGAGCTGTTTTTT
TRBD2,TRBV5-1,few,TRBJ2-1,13,CASSFSGGNEQFF,TGCGCCAGCAGCTTTAGCGGGGGGAATGAGCAGTTCTTC
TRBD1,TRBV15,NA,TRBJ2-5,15,CATSRRQGGRETQYF,TGTGCCACCAGCAGGCGACAGGGGGGACGGGAGACCCAGTACTTC
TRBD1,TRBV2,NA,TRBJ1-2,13,CASSATGAYGYTF,TGTGCCAGCAGTGCGACAGGGGCCTATGGCTACACCTTC
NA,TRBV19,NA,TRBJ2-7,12,CASSGGGNLQYF,TGTGCCAGTAGCGGGGGTGGGAACTTGCAGTACTTC
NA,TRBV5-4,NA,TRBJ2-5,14,CASSLDQVSETQYF,TGTGCCAGCAGCTTGGATCAGGTTTCAGAGACCCAGTACTTC
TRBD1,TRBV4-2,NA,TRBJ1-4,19,CASSQEIRNRGHTNEKLFF,TGTGCCAGCAGCCAGGAGATAAGGAACAGGGGGCACACTAATGAAAAACTGTTTTTT
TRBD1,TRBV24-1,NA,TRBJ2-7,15,CATETLRQGDYEQYF,TGTGCCACCGAAACACTTCGACAGGGGGACTACGAGCAGTACTTC
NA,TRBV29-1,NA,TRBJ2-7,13,CSATRTYSYEQYF,TGCAGCGCGACACGGACATACTCTTACGAGCAGTACTTC
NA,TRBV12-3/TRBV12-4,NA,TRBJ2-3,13,CASSRQGTDTQYF,TGTGCCAGCAGTCGACAGGGCACAGATACGCAGTATTTT